These 14 T cell receptor beta chains were all obtained from the same sample, sequenced in a study of CD8 T cells in ankylosing spondylitis (dated by TCRdb to 2015 to 2018). The receptor library was made with 5' RACE. TCRdb names Illumina HiSeq 2500 as the instrument used. Using fastp trimming at Q25 and MiXCR clonotype assembly, TCRdb reanalyzed the public sequencing data and kept in-frame beta chains. Each entry is one CDR3 protein sequence, shown with its most common DNA and genes. A total of 110,000 to 150,000 distinct CDR3 sequences appear in this sample, roughly 8.3% of them only once. The top ten constitute approximately 7% of the sample. The sequenced sample consisted of synovial fluid, either unsorted or a sorted T cell fraction (not recorded which). These receptors were collected from a male donor with ankylosing spondylitis.

This clonotype was observed at least ten times. The chain links TRBV6-5 to TRBJ1-2, with D perhaps matching TRBD1 (5 bases). This CDR3 comprises 14 residues. Per the germline V gene, CDR1 is MNHEY and CDR2 is SVGAGI. Trimming took 3 bases from V and 5 from J, leaving 13 bases between them. The CDR3 DNA reads as TGTGCCAGCAGTTATGGGCGGGGGATGTATGGCTACACCTTC. Its translation: CASSYGRGMYGYTF.

This chain connects TRBV18 to TRBJ2-7, with D perhaps TRBD1 (5 bases). The CDR3 spans 14 residues. Germline lookup yields CDR1 KGHSH and CDR2 LQKENI. Deletions cut 4 bases from V and 0 bases from J, with 10 bases between. The CDR3, as DNA: TGTGCCAGCTCACAACAGGTTTCCTCCTACGAGCAGTACTTC. This sequence encodes CASSQQVSSYEQYF.

This clonotype has more than one count but fewer than ten. The chain combines TRBV6-2 or TRBV6-3 with TRBJ2-1; D gene ambiguous. V was cut by 2 bases and J by 7 bases, with 9 bases left in between. The CDR3 is 13 residues long. CDR1 and CDR2 (germline): MNHEY, SVGEGT. The CDR3 is CASSYAPWNEQFF. The CDR3, as DNA: TGTGCCAGCAGTTACGCACCATGGAATGAGCAGTTCTTC.

This clonotype occurred many times. V is TRBV10-3 and J is TRBJ2-7, with 8 nucleotides matching TRBD2. The CDR3 is 12 residues long. Germline values: CDR1 ENHRY, CDR2 SYGVKD. In nucleotides, the CDR3 is TGTGCGGCGGGGGGTAGCTCCTACGAGCAGTACTTC. This encodes CAAGGSSYEQYF.

Ten or more counts support this clonotype. V usage is TRBV7-9 and J usage is TRBJ2-7; D is unclear. V was shortened by 5 bases and J by 3 bases, with 5 bases between the two germline ends. Germline loops: CDR1 SEHNR, CDR2 FQNEAQ (reference sequence). The CDR3 totals 11 residues. The CDR3 spells CASSPNYEQYF. In nucleotides, the CDR3 is TGTGCCAGCAGCCCCAACTACGAGCAGTACTTC. Based on the CDR3 plus reference TRBV7-9 and TRBJ2-7, the full variable domain is DTGVSQNPRHKITKRGQNVTFRCDPISEHNRLYWYRQTLGQGPEFLTYFQNEAQLEKSRLLSDRFSAERPKGSFSTLEIQRTEQGDSAMYLCASSPNYEQYFGPGTRLTVT.

The gene calls are TRBV27 and TRBJ2-3, with TRBD2 identical over 10 bases. The CDR3 totals 15 residues. V was pared by 8 bases and J by 4 bases, with 9 bases of the junction left unmatched. Germline assignment: CDR1 MNHEY and CDR2 SMNVEV (reference sequence). CDR3: CASHRPSGSPDTQYF. Written as DNA, the CDR3 is TGTGCCAGCCACCGGCCTAGCGGGAGCCCAGATACGCAGTATTTT.

This clonotype rates as medium-sized (0.01 to 0.1%). The chain employs TRBV24-1 and TRBJ2-2; D might be TRBD1 (6 bases). This CDR3 is 15 amino acids long. Trimming took off 4 bases at V and 4 bases at J, with 12 bases between the two ends. Germline CDR1 reads KGHDR; CDR2 reads SFDVKD. CDR3 residues: CATSDQTGSTGELFF. CDR3 nucleotides: TGTGCCACCAGTGACCAAACAGGGTCCACCGGGGAGCTGTTTTTT.

This clonotype was detected only a few times. CDR3 residues: CAISDGGAGANVLTF. For the CDR3, the DNA is TGTGCCATCAGTGATGGCGGAGCTGGGGCCAACGTCCTGACTTTC. J is TRBJ2-6 and V is TRBV10-3, with D uncertain. Trimming stripped 3 bases from V and 2 bases from J, with 8 bases between. Germline V gene data show CDR1 as ENHRY and CDR2 as SYGVKD. The CDR3 is 15 residues long.

This clonotype was observed at least ten times. The rearrangement uses TRBV28 and TRBJ1-2; 7 nucleotides line up with TRBD1. The CDR3 spans 14 residues. Germline CDR1 MDHEN, CDR2 SYDVKM. J gave up 5 bases and V 7 bases, and 10 bases lay outside the gene matches. The CDR3 DNA reads TGTGCCAGCAAGCAGCGGACAGGTGGTTATGGCTACACCTTC. Translated: CASKQRTGGYGYTF.

The chain joins TRBV9 to TRBJ2-3, with D hard to call. The CDR3 loop spans 13 amino acids. V lost 4 bases to trimming and J lost 3 bases, with 9 bases between them. CDR1 is SGDLS and CDR2 is YYNGEE in the germline V gene. CDR3: CASSLNPTDTQYF. DNA for the CDR3: TGTGCCAGCAGCCTAAATCCGACAGATACGCAGTATTTT.

This rearrangement joins TRBV20-1 to TRBJ2-7; D is ambiguous. The germline gives CDR1 DFQATT, CDR2 SNEGSKA (reference sequence). Trimming removed 4 bases at V and 3 bases at J, with 10 bases between. This CDR3 spans 12 amino acids. This CDR3 is CSAITQFYEQYF. For the CDR3, the DNA is TGCAGTGCTATTACACAGTTCTACGAGCAGTACTTC.

At least ten counts were recorded for this clonotype. J is TRBJ1-5 and V is TRBV20-1, with no clear D. CDR3 length equals 12 residues. Between the trimmed V and J ends, which lost 4 bases and 4 bases, there was a span of 8 bases. The germline V gene encodes CDR1 DFQATT and CDR2 SNEGSKA (reference sequence). The CDR3 DNA reads TGCAGTGCTACTAGACGGAATCAGCCCCAGCATTTT. Translating it yields CSATRRNQPQHF.

This clonotype occurred a few times. The V call is TRBV7-2, the J call TRBJ1-3, with TRBD1 as a possible D gene (6 bases). The germline V gene has CDR1 SGHTA and CDR2 FQGNSA. Trimming stripped 5 bases from V and 1 base from J, with 18 bases between. This CDR3 is built from 17 residues. The CDR3 protein is CASSLRHRAYSGNTIYF. For the CDR3, the DNA is TGTGCCAGCAGCCTTCGGCACAGGGCCTATTCTGGAAACACCATATATTTT.

In this sample, this clonotype turned up many times. This chain links TRBV6-1 with TRBJ2-1; 14 bases agree with TRBD2. The CDR3 contains 15 residues. With 7 bases clipped from V and 9 bases from J, the junction kept 8 bases outside the gene matches. Germline values: CDR1 MNHNS, CDR2 SASEGT. This CDR3 is CASTQSGTSGSEQFF. CDR3 in DNA: TGTGCCAGCACCCAATCCGGGACTAGCGGGAGTGAGCAGTTCTTC.